These 30 T cell receptor beta chains came from one sample sequenced in a study of OX40 agonist ivuxolimab in advanced cancers. The table came from immunoSEQ multiplex PCR; TCRdb's copy has only in-frame clones and leaves some out. The table has 70,000 or so clones, under 90% seen once. The sample in question was CD4+ or CD8+ T cells sorted from blood, obtained in a trial of the OX40 agonist ivuxolimab. Every receptor here comes from an adult with an advanced solid tumor such as melanoma, head and neck, liver or kidney cancer.

The chain's CDR3 is CASRTVGQNTEAFF. In DNA form, the CDR3 reads TGTGCCAGCAGGACGGTGGGACAGAACACTGAAGCTTTCTTT. This chain joins TRBV6-1 and TRBJ1-1, with a tentative D call TRBD1 (6 bases). CDR1 is MNHNS and CDR2 is SASEGT in the germline V gene. Trimming shortened V by 6 bases and J by 1 base, and 12 bases separated the two germline ends. The length of the CDR3 is 14 residues.

The gene calls are TRBV19 and TRBJ2-3; a possible D gene is TRBD2 (7 bases). Germline V gene data show CDR1 as LNHDA and CDR2 as SQIVND (reference sequence). V lost 5 bases and J 2 bases, leaving 17 bases between the germline ends. This CDR3 comprises 16 residues. The CDR3 reads CASSLLKGGNTDTQYF. As DNA, the CDR3 is TGTGCCAGTAGTCTGCTGAAGGGGGGGAACACAGATACGCAGTATTTT.

The J gene is TRBJ2-6, the V gene TRBV6-1, with D tentatively TRBD1 (6 bases). Germline loops: CDR1 MNHNS, CDR2 SASEGT. This CDR3 is built from 18 residues. V was shortened by 0 bases and J by 0 bases, with 12 bases between the two germline ends. CDR3 DNA sequence: TGTGCCAGCAGTGAAGCAGGGGGACCTAGCTCTGGGGCCAACGTCCTGACTTTC. It is translated as CASSEAGGPSSGANVLTF.

The gene calls are TRBV1 and TRBJ2-3; the table's TRBD2 call for D was not verified on the DNA. TRBV1 is noted as a pseudogene. The length of the CDR3 is 16 residues. CDR3 DNA sequence: TGCACCAGCAGCCAAATTTTGCGGGGGGGTACAGATACGCAGTATTTT. Translated: CTSSQILRGGTDTQYF.

The chain carries TRBV5-6 and TRBJ2-3, with 15 bases fitting TRBD2. CDR1 is SGHDT, CDR2 YYEEEE, per germline. The V segment lost 4 bases and the J segment 3 bases; nucleotides outside the gene matches: 6. The CDR3 consists of 17 residues. CDR3 loop: CASSPWTSGGGTDTQYF. CDR3 coding DNA: TGTGCCAGCAGCCCCTGGACTAGCGGGGGGGGGACAGATACGCAGTATTTT.

The chain recombines TRBV5-1 with TRBJ1-2; possible D gene TRBD1, 5 bases. Germline CDR1 reads SGHRS; CDR2 reads YFSETQ. CDR3 length: 17 amino acids. V was shortened by 2 bases and J by 2 bases, with 19 bases between the two germline ends. CDR3 protein: CASSFITPGLINYGYTF. The CDR3 nucleotides are TGCGCCAGCAGCTTTATCACCCCGGGACTGATAAACTATGGCTACACCTTC.

The V call is TRBV11-2, the J call TRBJ2-4; D is undetermined. The CDR3 length is 16 residues. Germline assignment: CDR1 SGHAT and CDR2 FQNNGV. V gave up 5 bases and J gave up 0 bases, with 14 bases separating them. In DNA form, the CDR3 reads TGTGCCAGCAGCCCCGGCAAAGGGCTAGCCAAAAACATTCAGTACTTC. Its translation is CASSPGKGLAKNIQYF.

The CDR3 loop reads CASSLGSGLKYTEAFF. The CDR3 DNA reads TGCGCCAGCAGCTTGGGGTCAGGGTTAAAGTACACTGAAGCTTTCTTT. This chain joins TRBV5-1 and TRBJ1-1, with TRBD1 as a possible D gene (5 bases). The CDR3 totals 16 residues. The V gene lost 0 bases and the J gene lost 3 bases, with 15 bases spanning the gap. Per germline, CDR1 SGHRS and CDR2 YFSETQ.

The chain is built from TRBV7-9 and TRBJ1-2, with 12 bases matching TRBD1. Germline loops: CDR1 SEHNR, CDR2 FQNEAQ (reference sequence). Trimming took 3 bases from V and 7 from J; bases not matched to a gene: 12. The CDR3 totals 17 residues. The DNA for the CDR3 is TGTGCCAGCAGCTTGGCCGGGACAGGGGGCCTTTTGAGTGGCTACACCTTC. Translating it yields CASSLAGTGGLLSGYTF.

The chain couples TRBV11-2 to TRBJ2-2; TRBD2 agrees at 12 bases. The germline V gene has CDR1 SGHAT and CDR2 FQNNGV. Trimming cost V 1 base and J 2 bases; bases outside gene matches: 5. The CDR3 has 18 residues. Here the CDR3 DNA reads TGTGCCAGCAGCTTAGGTGCTAGCGGGGGGGCAAACACCGGGGAGCTGTTTTTT. Its protein is CASSLGASGGANTGELFF.

The gene calls are TRBV5-1 and TRBJ1-4, with D possibly TRBD1 on 5 matching bases. Deletions cut 2 bases from V and 7 bases from J, with 9 bases between. This CDR3 comprises 13 residues. CDR1 and CDR2 (germline): SGHRS, YFSETQ. The CDR3, as DNA: TGCGCCAGCAGCTTTGGGGGACTTGAAAAACTGTTTTTT. Protein product: CASSFGGLEKLFF.

The chain carries TRBV29-1 and TRBJ2-7, with 10 bases that match TRBD1. Germline V gene lookup returns CDR1 SQVTM and CDR2 ANQGSEA. V gave up 4 bases and J gave up 5 bases; unmatched junction bases: 2. The CDR3 is 12 residues long. The CDR3 nucleotides are TGCAGCGTTGGCGGGACAGGGGACGAGCAGTACTTC. The encoded protein is CSVGGTGDEQYF.

The V call is TRBV18, the J call TRBJ1-1, with D hard to call. V was clipped by 6 bases and J by 4 bases, with 15 bases between them. Germline V CDR1 and CDR2: KGHSH, LQKENI. The CDR3 has 14 residues. CDR3 sequence: CASSLKQTGTEAFF. CDR3 nucleotide sequence: TGTGCCAGCTCCCTTAAGCAAACGGGCACTGAAGCTTTCTTT.

J is TRBJ1-1 and V is TRBV30; D perhaps matches TRBD1 (5 bases). The V gene lost 2 bases and the J gene lost 11 bases, with 18 bases spanning the gap. The CDR3 has 13 amino acids. CDR1 and CDR2 (germline): GTSNPN, SVGIG (reference sequence). Here the CDR3 DNA reads TGTGCCTGGAGTATGAGGGTCCGAGGGGTGGCTTTCTTT. This translates into CAWSMRVRGVAFF.

The chain recombines TRBV21-1 with TRBJ1-1. TRBV21-1 is designated a pseudogene. This CDR3 contains 17 residues. CDR3 nucleotide sequence: TGTGCCAGCAGCAAACAGGGGAGGACTTGCGGGGACACTGAAGCTTTCTTT. Protein product: CASSKQGRTCGDTEAFF.

The V and J genes are TRBV5-6 and TRBJ2-3, with D unresolved. This CDR3 spans 14 amino acids. Trimming took 3 bases from V and 8 from J, leaving 16 bases between them. Germline values: CDR1 SGHDT, CDR2 YYEEEE. The DNA of the CDR3 is TGTGCCAGCAGCTCCCCACTCATAGCTCTTACGCAGTATTTT. Translating it yields CASSSPLIALTQYF.

The chain couples TRBV10-2 to TRBJ2-2; 9 bases are a match to TRBD2. Germline lookup yields CDR1 WSHSY and CDR2 SAAADI. The J segment lost 2 bases and the V segment lost 6 bases, leaving 10 bases of the junction unmatched. This CDR3 comprises 17 residues. CDR3 DNA sequence: TGCGCCAGCAGATCCCCGGGCGGGGGGGGCAACACCGGGGAGCTGTTTTTT. It encodes CASRSPGGGGNTGELFF.

The chain combines TRBV14 with TRBJ1-6; no clear D. Trimming pared 4 bases from V and 5 bases from J, leaving 3 bases between. Germline-derived CDR1 and CDR2 are SGHDN and FVKESK. The CDR3 extends over 12 amino acids. CDR3 region: CASSRNNSPLHF. Written as DNA, the CDR3 is TGTGCCAGCAGCCGGAATAATTCACCCCTCCACTTT. Filled out from reference TRBV14 and TRBJ1-6, the complete variable domain reads EAGVTQFPSHSVIEKGQTVTLRCDPISGHDNLYWYRRVMGKEIKFLLHFVKESKQDESGMPNNRFLAERTGGTYSTLKVQPAELEDSGVYFCASSRNNSPLHFGNGTRLTVT.

V usage is TRBV27 and J usage is TRBJ1-1, with 7 bases identical to TRBD1. Per the germline V gene, CDR1 is MNHEY and CDR2 is SMNVEV (reference sequence). Losses at the gene ends were 6 bases for V and 0 bases for J; bases not matched to a gene: 7. The CDR3 consists of 15 residues. CDR3 loop: CASRQGTGMNTEAFF. CDR3 DNA: TGTGCCAGCAGACAGGGGACCGGGATGAACACTGAAGCTTTCTTT.

This chain uses TRBV19 with TRBJ2-7, with D perhaps TRBD1 (6 bases). CDR1 is LNHDA and CDR2 is SQIVND in the germline V gene (reference sequence). V shed 5 bases and J shed 2 bases, with 16 bases lying between them. The CDR3 loop spans 15 amino acids. CDR3 protein: CASSRSPGTPYEQYF. CDR3 nucleotide sequence: TGTGCCAGTAGTCGATCGCCCGGGACACCCTACGAGCAGTACTTC.

V gene TRBV5-1 combines with J gene TRBJ1-1; 10 bases are shared with TRBD1. Germline CDR1 reads SGHRS; CDR2 reads YFSETQ. This CDR3 spans 19 amino acids. After removal of 3 bases from V and 3 bases from J, the junction contained 17 bases not matched to a gene. This chain's CDR3 is CASSSFRDRGFLRDTEAFF. The CDR3 nucleotides read TGCGCCAGCAGCTCCTTCCGGGACAGGGGCTTCCTTAGGGACACTGAAGCTTTCTTT.

The chain employs TRBV19 and TRBJ2-1; D call uncertain. Germline V gives CDR1 LNHDA, CDR2 SQIVND (reference sequence). This CDR3 spans 16 amino acids. With 5 bases removed from V and 0 bases from J, the gap between germline ends came to 14 bases. In DNA, the CDR3 is TGTGCCAGTAGTTATAGAAGACGAAGCTCCTACAATGAGCAGTTCTTC. Translation gives CASSYRRRSSYNEQFF. Full variable domain (missing parts from reference TRBV19 and TRBJ2-1): DGGITQSPKYLFRKEGQNVTLSCEQNLNHDAMYWYRQDPGQGLRLIYYSQIVNDFQKGDIAEGYSVSREKKESFPLTVTSAQKNPTAFYLCASSYRRRSSYNEQFFGPGTRLTVL.

The chain's CDR3 is CASSPRAKTGAYEQYF. Here the CDR3 DNA reads TGTGCCAGCAGCCCCCGAGCGAAGACAGGGGCCTACGAGCAGTACTTC. The chain employs TRBV5-4 and TRBJ2-7; TRBD1 aligns across 8 bases. Germline V gene lookup returns CDR1 SGHNT and CDR2 YYREEE (reference sequence). V lost 4 bases to trimming and J lost 2 bases; unmatched junction nucleotides: 11. The CDR3 loop spans 16 amino acids.

The rearrangement uses TRBV5-6 and TRBJ1-2; TRBD1 matches at 11 bases. Germline CDR1 and CDR2: SGHDT and YYEEEE. The CDR3 extends over 14 amino acids. Germline trimming cut 0 bases from V and 6 bases from J; bases unmatched to any gene: 1. CDR3 DNA: TGTGCCAGCAGCTTGGAGGGACAGGGGGATGGCTACACCTTC. It codes for CASSLEGQGDGYTF.

The chain carries TRBV2 and TRBJ2-1; 7 bases are a match to TRBD1. Losses at the gene ends were 5 bases for V and 0 bases for J; bases not matched to a gene: 13. The CDR3 has 18 residues. Per germline, CDR1 SNHLY and CDR2 FYNNEI. The CDR3 here is CASSPLPTGAISYNEQFF. For the CDR3, the DNA is TGTGCCAGCAGTCCTCTACCAACAGGGGCCATCTCCTACAATGAGCAGTTCTTC.

Worth noting for this clone: The junction shows a germline mismatch at one end, possibly a read error. The gene calls are TRBV27 and TRBJ1-2, with D tentatively TRBD1 (5 bases). The length of the CDR3 is 13 residues. The V gene's germline CDR1 is MNHEY and CDR2 SMNVEV (reference sequence). This CDR3 is CASTRGGARSRRF. The CDR3 DNA reads TGTGCCAGCACCCGCGGAGGGGCGCGCTCGCGCCGCTTC.

J is TRBJ2-3 and V is TRBV4-1; possibly TRBD2 for D (6 bases). Germline V lookup: CDR1 MGHRA, CDR2 YSYEKL. This CDR3 contains 14 residues. The germline V and J ends were trimmed by 6 bases and 1 base, with 11 bases remaining between them. CDR3 DNA: TGCGCCAGCAGTTTCTGGGGGGGCACAGATACGCAGTATTTT. Protein sequence: CASSFWGGTDTQYF.

The chain combines TRBV29-1 with TRBJ1-5; 8 positions agree with TRBD1. The junction had 4 bases not matched to a gene; V was cut back by 5 bases and J by 4 bases. CDR1 and CDR2 (germline): SQVTM, ANQGSEA. This CDR3 region has 13 residues. CDR3 region: CSVTDRANQPQHF. The DNA of the CDR3 is TGCAGCGTTACGGACAGGGCGAATCAGCCCCAGCATTTT. Combining the CDR3 with reference TRBV29-1 and TRBJ1-5 gives the whole variable domain SAVISQKPSRDICQRGTSLTIQCQVDSQVTMMFWYRQQPGQSLTLIATANQGSEATYESGFVIDKFPISRPNLTFSTLTVSNMSPEDSSIYLCSVTDRANQPQHFGDGTRLSIL.

The chain couples TRBV7-3 to TRBJ2-5; 9 bases are shared with TRBD2. Per the germline V gene, CDR1 is SGHTA and CDR2 is FQGTGA. The CDR3 runs to 16 residues. The V and J ends lost 0 bases and 2 bases, in that order; junction bases with no gene match: 4. CDR3 sequence (DNA): TGTGCCAGCAGCTTAACTGGGAGCGGGGGGCAAGAGACCCAGTACTTC. Its protein product is CASSLTGSGGQETQYF.

V is TRBV18 and J is TRBJ2-2; 8 bases map to TRBD1. The length of the CDR3 is 17 residues. CDR1 is KGHSH and CDR2 is LQKENI in the germline V gene. With V trimmed by 4 bases and J by 0 bases, 7 bases remained unmatched. This CDR3 reads CASSRRTGMPNTGELFF. CDR3 bases: TGTGCCAGCTCACGACGGACAGGGATGCCGAACACCGGGGAGCTGTTTTTT.